The clone carrying this TCR beta chain was found once. The antigen is unknown. These data belong to a study of shared clonotypes between healthy human individuals. Study-level findings and limits: In general, naive subsets displayed greater estimated richness than memory subsets did. Non-shared clonotypes had lower generation probabilities than those shared by all four donors. Donors were few, which limited the genetic and exposure-history diversity represented.

TCRdb keeps only in-frame clones here, not all; method: immunoSEQ multiplex PCR. The table includes about 1 million clones, about 70% detected once. Unmatched junction bases numbered 7, after V lost 4 bases and J lost 3 bases. There are 15 residues in the CDR3. Germline V CDR1 and CDR2: LNHDA, SQIVND (reference sequence). Adult donors, all healthy and HIV-negative, had no recent acute infections or vaccinations. The sequence came from a man between 18 and 35 years old in good health. Sequencing input: memory CD4+ T cells sorted from blood. Stated subset: CD45RA-negative fraction. The chain is built from TRBV19 and TRBJ2-3; 7 positions agree with TRBD2. The CDR3 loop is CASSNTRTRTDTQYF. Here the CDR3 DNA reads TGTGCCAGTAGTAATACCCGGACTAGGACAGATACGCAGTATTTT.